The 22 T cell receptor beta chains listed next were all sequenced from one sample in a study of tumor-infiltrating lymphocytes in primary liver carcinoma. With a constant-region primer, TCR beta cDNA was made from approximately 520 ng of total RNA. Employing slightly modified ARM-PCR, three nested multiplex PCR rounds were run, and these gave rise to the TCR beta libraries. The first two PCR rounds used TRBV1-TRBV30 primers with a Cbeta primer, roughly 10 cycles each. A single record per CDR3 protein comes from TCRdb applying MiXCR to the multiplex PCR reads. Among 70,000 to 85,000 distinct CDR3 sequences listed, over 70% were seen once. It was from about 21-30 mg of unsorted bulk tissue that RNA and DNA were co-extracted. The specimen sequenced was liver tumor tissue from sampling region 4. Indicated subset: tumor region T4, right-lateral pole. These receptors were collected from a woman between 55 and 75 years old with primary liver carcinoma and hepatitis B virus infection.

The chain has TRBV7-9 and TRBJ1-1; no clear D gene. Looked up from germline, CDR1 is SEHNR and CDR2 is FQNEAQ (reference sequence). The CDR3 loop spans 13 amino acids. Trimming pared 5 bases from V and 1 base from J, leaving 8 bases between. For the CDR3, the DNA is TGTGCCAGCAGCAAAAAAACGAACACTGAAGCTTTCTTT. It codes for CASSKKTNTEAFF. Based on the CDR3 plus reference TRBV7-9 and TRBJ1-1, the full variable domain is DTGVSQNPRHKITKRGQNVTFRCDPISEHNRLYWYRQTLGQGPEFLTYFQNEAQLEKSRLLSDRFSAERPKGSFSTLEIQRTEQGDSAMYLCASSKKTNTEAFFGQGTRLTVV.

The rearrangement links TRBV21-1 to TRBJ2-3; the table gives TRBD2 as D, unverified against the DNA. TRBV21-1 constitutes a pseudogene. CDR3 length: 20 amino acids. The CDR3, as DNA: TGTGCCAGCAGCGAAGGCCAACTAGCGGAAGGTGGGAGTGGCACAGATACGCAGTATTTT. It is translated as CASSEGQLAEGGSGTDTQYF.

Comment on this clonotype: One junction end disagrees with the germline gene, perhaps due to a read error. V and J are TRBV11-2 and TRBJ2-6; 8 positions match TRBD2. The germline V gene has CDR1 SGHAT and CDR2 FQNNGV. This CDR3 contains 17 residues. The CDR3: CANSTDLGTREANVLTF. Written as DNA, the CDR3 is TGTGCCAACAGCACTGACCTCGGGACGCGGGAGGCCAATGTCCTGACTTTC.

This clonotype showed up just once. A junction end diverges from the germline sequence, so it may reflect a read error. V gene TRBV4-2 combines with J gene TRBJ2-5; D is unclear. CDR3 length: 14 residues. Germline CDR1 and CDR2: LGHNA and YNFKEQ. CDR3 amino acids: CVSNQGAIQETQYF. The DNA for the CDR3 is TGTGTCAGCAACCAAGGAGCGATCCAAGAGACCCAGTACTTC.

This clonotype ranks as medium-sized (0.01 to 0.1%). The CDR3 coding sequence is TGCAGCGTCGGCGGGGATATCTATGGCTACACCTTC. Encoded protein: CSVGGDIYGYTF. The chain couples TRBV29-1 to TRBJ1-2; D gene ambiguous. V was trimmed by 6 bases and J by 4 bases, leaving 12 bases between them. The CDR3 has 12 residues. Germline lookup yields CDR1 SQVTM and CDR2 ANQGSEA. Using reference TRBV29-1 and TRBJ1-2 for the parts outside the CDR3, the full variable domain is SAVISQKPSRDICQRGTSLTIQCQVDSQVTMMFWYRQQPGQSLTLIATANQGSEATYESGFVIDKFPISRPNLTFSTLTVSNMSPEDSSIYLCSVGGDIYGYTFGSGTRLTVV.

Note on this clonotype: A much more abundant neighbour one base away suggests this may be a read error. The chain recombines TRBV5-1 with TRBJ2-2; D might be TRBD2 (6 bases). The length of the CDR3 is 16 residues. Per the germline V gene, CDR1 is SGHRS and CDR2 is YFSETQ. Trimming pared 5 bases from V and 0 bases from J, leaving 14 bases between. The CDR3 sequence: CASRRISGTNTGELFF. The DNA of the CDR3 is TGCGCCAGCAGGAGGATTAGCGGAACGAACACCGGGGAGCTGTTTTTT.

A few counts support this clonotype. This could be a read error, since a much larger clone is one nucleotide away. The genes are TRBV4-2 and TRBJ2-2, with a tentative D call TRBD2 (5 bases). The CDR3 runs to 16 residues. CDR1 is LGHNA and CDR2 is YNFKEQ in the germline V gene. The CDR3 bases are TGTGCCAGCAGCCGCCAATTAGGCGAGAACACCGGGAAGCTGTTTTTT. Protein sequence: CASSRQLGENTGKLFF.

This clonotype has a handful of counts. The CDR3 is CAWAWSGEKLFF. In DNA form, the CDR3 reads TGTGCCTGGGCCTGGTCGGGCGAAAAACTGTTTTTT. The V and J genes are TRBV30 and TRBJ1-4; no firm D call. CDR3 length equals 12 residues. The germline V and J ends were trimmed by 5 bases and 8 bases, with 12 bases remaining between them. Per the germline V gene, CDR1 is GTSNPN and CDR2 is SVGIG (reference sequence). The variable domain in full, with the rest retrieved from reference TRBV30 and TRBJ1-4, is SQTIHQWPATLVQPVGSPLSLECTVEGTSNPNLYWYRQAAGRGLQLLFYSVGIGQISSEVPQNLSASRPQDRQFILSSKKLLLSDSGFYLCAWAWSGEKLFFGSGTQLSVL.

With regard to this clonotype: This sequence may be a read error, since a much larger clone differs from it by one base. The chain joins TRBV20-1 to TRBJ2-6; 10 nucleotides align to TRBD1. The CDR3 length is 16 residues. Germline V CDR1 and CDR2: DFQATT, SNEGSKA (reference sequence). CDR3 amino acids: CSAGTGANSGANVQTF. CDR3 coding DNA: TGCAGTGCTGGGACAGGGGCCAACTCTGGGGCCAACGTCCAGACTTTC.

To note about this clonotype: A much larger clone differs from this one at a single base, so this may be a read error. V is TRBV28 and J is TRBJ2-1, with D possibly called TRBD1 or TRBD2 (7 bases each). The germline CDR1 and CDR2 sequences are MDHEN and SYDVKM. This CDR3 contains 16 residues. The CDR3, as DNA: TGTGCCAGCAAGGAGGGGGCTAGCGGCCCCTACAATGAGCAGTCCTTC. Translated, it gives CASKEGASGPYNEQSF.

This clonotype occurred once. This may be a read error, as it is one base from a much larger clone. The genes are TRBV7-9 and TRBJ2-6, with D tentatively TRBD2 (6 bases). The length of the CDR3 is 15 residues. Deletions cut 0 bases from V and 3 bases from J, with 6 bases between. Germline V gives CDR1 SEHNR, CDR2 FQNEAQ (reference sequence). CDR3 nucleotide sequence: TGTGCCAGCAGCTTAGCGGGGGGTGGGGCCAACGTCCTGACTTTC. Its protein product is CASSLAGGGANVLTF.

The gene calls are TRBV2 and TRBJ2-1, with 13 bases fitting TRBD2. Per germline, CDR1 SNHLY and CDR2 FYNNEI. The trim removed 6 bases at V and 7 bases at J, leaving 12 bases unmatched. The CDR3 totals 17 residues. The DNA of the CDR3 is TGTGCCAGCAGCTTGGGACTAGCGGGAACGGGGAATAATGAGCAGTTCTTC. This sequence encodes CASSLGLAGTGNNEQFF.

This clonotype came up a few times. The junction departs from germline at one end; a sequencing error may be responsible. The CDR3 nucleotides read TGCAGCGTGGGAGGACACGCCGCGGGAGGTGAGCAGTCCTTC. Translation: CSVGGHAAGGEQSF. The chain uses TRBV29-1 and TRBJ2-1; 8 bases align to TRBD2. Germline CDR1 is SQVTM and CDR2 is ANQGSEA. The CDR3 covers 14 residues.

As for this clonotype: This sequence may be a read error, since a much larger clone differs from it by one base. V gene TRBV6-6 combines with J gene TRBJ2-7, with a tentative D call TRBD1 (6 bases). Germline CDR1 reads MNHNY; CDR2 reads SVGAGI (reference sequence). The germline V and J ends were trimmed by 2 bases and 5 bases, with 13 bases remaining between them. The CDR3 length is 14 residues. The CDR3 nucleotides are TGTGCCAGCAGTTACACGGCAGGGGCGGACGAGCAGTACTTC. Amino acids: CASSYTAGADEQYF.

Points on this clonotype: At one of its ends the junction is not consistent with the germline gene, which may arise from a read error. The chain recombines TRBV5-1 with TRBJ1-2; the D is unclear. The CDR3 has 15 amino acids. Germline assignment: CDR1 SGHRS and CDR2 YFSETQ. This CDR3 reads CASSMVQAGSYGYTF. For the CDR3, the DNA is TGCGCCAGCAGCATGGTCCAGGCGGGATCCTATGGTTACACCTTC.

As to this clonotype: Because it lacks the conserved phenylalanine or tryptophan at the end, this CDR3 is likely a read error. The DNA is left out, because the CDR3 cannot be placed on it with certainty; the CDR3 is given as TCRdb lists it. CDR3 in amino acids: CASKAQNTGELFL. V usage is TRBV11-2 and J usage is TRBJ2-2. 13 amino acids form the CDR3, both terminal residues included. Germline V CDR1 and CDR2: SGHAT, FQNNGV.

Note on this clonotype: Here the CDR3 omits its conserved ending phenylalanine or tryptophan, so a read error is the likely source. The rearrangement uses TRBV20-1 and TRBJ2-7; 8 nucleotides agree with TRBD1. There are 13 residues in the CDR3. The germline gives CDR1 DFQATT, CDR2 SNEGSKA (reference sequence). J gave up 6 bases and V 4 bases, and 8 bases lay outside the gene matches. The DNA of the CDR3 is TGCAGTGCTAACGGGGACAGGAGAGTCGAGCAGTACTCC. Amino acid sequence: CSANGDRRVEQYS.

About this clonotype: This CDR3 fails to terminate in the conserved phenylalanine or tryptophan, so it likely reflects a read error. This chain uses TRBV6-1 with TRBJ2-3; 10 positions match TRBD2. Germline CDR1 is MNHNS and CDR2 is SASEGT. V was pared by 6 bases and J by 7 bases, with 13 bases of the junction left unmatched. The CDR3 length is 16 residues. In nucleotides, the CDR3 is TGTGCCAGCAGAGGGACTAGCGCCGAGAGTGGGAATACGCAGTATTAT. Protein product: CASRGTSAESGNTQYY.

This clonotype showed up just a few times. One junction end does not reproduce the germline sequence, and a read error may be involved. V gene TRBV5-6 combines with J gene TRBJ2-3; maybe TRBD1 (6 bases). CDR3 size: 13 residues. Germline-derived CDR1 and CDR2 are SGHDT and YYEEEE. The CDR3, as DNA: TGTGTCAGCAGCTTAGCAGGGGTCGATACGCAGTATTTT. Amino acids: CVSSLAGVDTQYF.

Regarding this clonotype: At one boundary the junction diverges from the germline segment, which might be a read error. The chain employs TRBV6-5 and TRBJ1-5; a possible D gene is TRBD1 (6 bases). This CDR3 region has 15 residues. Germline V lookup: CDR1 MNHEY, CDR2 SVGAGI. The CDR3 region has the DNA TGTGCCAGCAGTTACCCGTGGCTTTCCCAGGGGCCCCAGCGCTTT. This encodes CASSYPWLSQGPQRF.

In the case of this clonotype: One end of the junction fails to match germline, which may point to a read error. This sequence joins TRBV6-6 and TRBJ2-2; TRBD1 aligns across 8 bases. The CDR3 spans 18 residues. CDR1 and CDR2 (germline): MNHNY, SVGAGI (reference sequence). Written as DNA, the CDR3 is TGTGCTAGCAGTTACTCAAAGGACAGGGTAACGAACGCCGGGGAGCTGTTTTTT. Protein product: CASSYSKDRVTNAGELFF.

This rearrangement joins TRBV7-9 to TRBJ2-4; the D gene is possibly TRBD1 (5 bases). The length of the CDR3 is 17 residues. CDR1 is SEHNR, CDR2 FQNEAQ, per germline (reference sequence). Trimming removed 4 bases from V and 0 bases from J, with 16 bases in between. CDR3 residues: CASSSWTPSRAKNIQYF. DNA of the CDR3: TGTGCCAGCAGCTCATGGACACCTAGTAGAGCCAAAAACATTCAGTACTTC.